A selection of T cell receptor beta chains follows, all from one sample in a study of blood T cell repertoires in COVID-19. Assay: immunoSEQ multiplex PCR; the TCRdb copy retains only in-frame clones and omits some. The table includes some 200,000 clones, roughly 92% detected once. Source material: peripheral blood. The source of these receptors is a man younger than 40 with COVID-19, enrolled during active disease. Both conserved end residues are part of each CDR3. Each record gives: D gene, J gene, V gene, clone size, CDR3 protein, CDR3 DNA. The D gene is left open where the match is weak. The listing skips clone size in some rows; elsewhere it reads once, few, many or a size class.

>TRBD1|TRBJ2-7|TRBV7-3|-
CASSLGPGGDDEQYF
TGTGCCAGCAGCTTAGGACCAGGGGGCGACGACGAGCAGTACTTC
>TRBD2|TRBJ2-2|TRBV9|-
CASRSGGQNTGELFF
TGTGCCAGCAGGTCGGGGGGGCAGAACACCGGGGAGCTGTTTTTT
>TRBD2|TRBJ2-1|TRBV11-3|-
CASSLGSTSSSYNEQFF
TGTGCCAGCAGCTTAGGGTCGACTAGCAGCTCCTACAATGAGCAGTTCTTC
>-|TRBJ1-1|TRBV5-1|-
CASSLAWHMNTEAFF
TGCGCCAGCAGCTTGGCCTGGCACATGAACACTGAAGCTTTCTTT
>-|TRBJ1-3|TRBV6-6|-
CASSPGQRNTIYF
TGTGCCAGCAGTCCGGGACAACGAAACACCATATATTTT
>-|TRBJ1-2|TRBV12-3/TRBV12-4|-
CASSSQGNYGYTF
TGTGCCAGCAGTTCACAGGGTAACTATGGCTACACCTTC
>TRBD1|TRBJ1-5|TRBV15|-
CATSDGPGTGAGSNQPQHF
TGTGCCACCAGCGATGGTCCCGGGACAGGGGCCGGCAGCAATCAGCCCCAGCATTTT
>TRBD1|TRBJ1-2|TRBV18|-
CASSPSHPGTEINYGYTF
TGTGCCAGCTCACCATCCCACCCCGGGACAGAAATTAACTATGGCTACACCTTC
>TRBD1|TRBJ1-4|TRBV10-2|-
CASSEPGQRDEKLFF
TGCGCCAGCAGTGAGCCGGGACAGCGGGATGAAAAACTGTTTTTT
>TRBD1|TRBJ2-2|TRBV5-5|-
CASSLMDRANTGELFF
TGTGCCAGCAGCTTAATGGACAGGGCGAACACCGGGGAGCTGTTTTTT
>TRBD1|TRBJ2-5|TRBV7-9|once
CASSLGDREQETQYF
TGTGCCAGCAGCTTAGGGGACAGGGAACAAGAGACCCAGTACTTC
>-|TRBJ2-2|TRBV7-2|-
CASSLRLKANTGELFF
TGTGCCAGCAGCCTGCGGCTAAAAGCGAACACCGGGGAGCTGTTTTTT
>TRBD1|TRBJ1-6|TRBV4-1|-
CASSQDPRDSSYNSPLHF
TGCGCCAGCAGCCAAGACCCCCGGGACAGCTCCTATAATTCACCCCTCCACTTT
>-|TRBJ1-2|TRBV5-1|-
CASSFNVDRGYGYTF
TGCGCCAGCAGCTTCAACGTTGACAGAGGCTATGGCTACACCTTC
>TRBD1|TRBJ1-4|TRBV7-9|once
CASSSKTGGHEKLFF
TGTGCCAGCAGCTCAAAGACAGGGGGCCATGAAAAACTGTTTTTT
>-|TRBJ2-1|TRBV14|-
CASRPPGSSYNEQFF
TGTGCCAGCAGGCCCCCAGGAAGCTCCTACAATGAGCAGTTCTTC
>-|TRBJ1-2|TRBV19|-
CASSTAENYGYTF
TGTGCCAGTAGTACGGCGGAGAACTATGGCTACACCTTC
>-|TRBJ2-6|TRBV28|-
CASRRQSSSYSGANVLTF
TGTGCCAGCAGGCGGCAGTCCTCTTCCTACTCTGGGGCCAACGTCCTGACTTTC
>-|TRBJ2-1|TRBV29-1|-
CSVEGWGGPIGEQFF
TGCAGCGTTGAAGGGTGGGGGGGGCCCATCGGTGAGCAGTTCTTC
>TRBD2|TRBJ2-1|TRBV29-1|-
CSVEMGLAGGPSYNEQFF
TGCAGCGTTGAGATGGGACTAGCGGGGGGCCCCTCCTACAATGAGCAGTTCTTC
>TRBD1|TRBJ1-2|TRBV25-1|-
CASSSQGVVGGYTF
TGTGCCAGCAGTAGCCAGGGGGTGGTCGGAGGCTACACCTTC
>TRBD2|TRBJ2-6|TRBV7-9|-
CASSSLAGFSGANVLTF
TGTGCCAGCAGCTCCCTAGCGGGCTTCTCTGGGGCCAACGTCCTGACTTTC
>-|TRBJ1-5|TRBV9|few
CASSPNQGQPQHF
TGTGCCAGCAGCCCGAACCAGGGTCAGCCCCAGCATTTT
>TRBD1|TRBJ2-7|TRBV25-1|-
CASSERDRGRREQYF
TGTGCCAGCAGTGAAAGGGACAGGGGGCGGCGAGAGCAGTACTTC
>-|TRBJ2-1|TRBV10-3|-
CAISESQDKYNEQFF
TGTGCCATCAGTGAGTCACAGGATAAATACAATGAGCAGTTCTTC
>-|TRBJ1-1|TRBV6-5|-
CASSYSYGRDSTEAFF
TGTGCCAGCAGTTACTCGTATGGGAGGGATAGCACTGAAGCTTTCTTT
>TRBD1|TRBJ2-7|TRBV6-5|-
CASKFQGANEQYF
TGTGCCAGTAAATTTCAGGGGGCAAACGAGCAGTACTTC
>-|TRBJ2-7|TRBV19|-
CASSIGGLSYEQYF
TGTGCCAGTAGTATAGGGGGACTCTCCTACGAGCAGTACTTC
>TRBD2|TRBJ2-7|TRBV4-1|few
CASSRTGTSGGPAYEQYF
TGCGCCAGCAGCCGTACCGGGACTAGCGGGGGGCCCGCCTACGAGCAGTACTTC
>-|TRBJ1-5|TRBV4-1|-
CASSQGFRGEPQHF
TGCGCCAGCAGCCAAGGTTTCAGGGGAGAACCCCAGCATTTT
>-|TRBJ1-1|TRBV19|-
CASRGSEAFF
TGTGCCAGCAGGGGCTCTGAAGCTTTCTTT
>-|TRBJ1-3|TRBV6-5|-
CASQQAGGSGNTIYF
TGTGCCAGCCAACAGGCGGGGGGCTCTGGAAACACCATATATTTT
>-|TRBJ1-1|TRBV19|-
CASSMRANPNTEAFF
TGTGCCAGTAGTATGCGAGCAAACCCCAACACTGAAGCTTTCTTT
>-|TRBJ2-1|TRBV5-1|-
CASSSGPGVDEQFF
TGCGCCAGCAGCTCTGGGCCGGGGGTGGATGAGCAGTTCTTC
>TRBD2|TRBJ2-7|TRBV6-5|once
CASSYVGLVYEQYF
TGTGCCAGCAGTTACGTGGGACTAGTCTACGAGCAGTACTTC
>-|TRBJ1-5|TRBV19|-
CASSIEGEQPQHF
TGTGCCAGTAGTATTGAGGGGGAGCAGCCCCAGCATTTT
>TRBD1|TRBJ2-2|TRBV6-1|-
CASSEVRGYAGELFF
TGTGCCAGCAGTGAAGTCAGGGGGTACGCCGGGGAGCTGTTTTTT